This TCR beta chain was retrieved from a study of T cells in Graves' hyperthyroidism and ophthalmopathy. Study findings and constraints: Onset of ophthalmopathy came a median approximately 6 months after the model predicted it.

About this clonotype itself: Antigen: not known.

This CDR3 has 16 amino acids. Germline CDR1 is LGHDT and CDR2 is YNNKEL (reference sequence). The germline V and J ends were trimmed by 6 bases and 0 bases, with 14 bases remaining between them. TCR beta CDR3 regions were amplified from RNA. HTBI primers drove first-round RT-PCR of the TCR CDR3. TCRdb re-called the multiplex PCR reads through MiXCR, storing one row per CDR3 protein. The profile shows over 650,000 distinct CDR3 sequences, 15% to 20% of them singletons. This clonotype was obtained from a man aged 18 to 29 with Graves' hyperthyroidism. The chain has TRBV3-1 and TRBJ1-4, with TRBD1 as a possible D gene (6 bases). The sample comprised blood. The CDR3 DNA is TGTGCCAGCAGAAACAGGGAAGGGACAACTAATGAAAAACTGTTTTTT. It codes for CASRNREGTTNEKLFF.